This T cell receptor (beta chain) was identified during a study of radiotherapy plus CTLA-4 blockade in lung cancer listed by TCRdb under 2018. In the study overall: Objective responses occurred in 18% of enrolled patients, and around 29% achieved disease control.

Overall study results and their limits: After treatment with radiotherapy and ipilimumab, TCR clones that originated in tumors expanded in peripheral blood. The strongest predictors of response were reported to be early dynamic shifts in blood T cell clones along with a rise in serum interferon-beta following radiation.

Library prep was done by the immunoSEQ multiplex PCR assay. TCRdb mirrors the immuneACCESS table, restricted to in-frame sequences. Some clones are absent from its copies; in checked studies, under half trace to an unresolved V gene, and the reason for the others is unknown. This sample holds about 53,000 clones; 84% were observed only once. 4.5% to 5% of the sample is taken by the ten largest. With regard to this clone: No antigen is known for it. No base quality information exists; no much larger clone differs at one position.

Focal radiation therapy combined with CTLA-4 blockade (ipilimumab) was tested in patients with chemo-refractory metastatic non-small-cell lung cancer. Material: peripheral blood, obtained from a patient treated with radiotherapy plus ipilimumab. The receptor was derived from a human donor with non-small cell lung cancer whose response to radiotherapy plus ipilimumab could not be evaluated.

Here the CDR3 is given as CASSFRDRSFYGYTF. The nucleotide sequence reads TGTGCCAGCAGCTTCCGGGACAGGAGCTTCTATGGCTACACCTTC. Recombination connected TRBV11-2 to TRBJ1-2; 8 of the junction bases match TRBD1. Reading from cysteine to phenylalanine, the CDR3 counts 15 amino acids. Kept here is only the CDR3 DNA, which spans 45 bases and is read in frame from base 1. CDR1 SGHAT and CDR2 FQNNGV were looked up in the germline V gene. V is cut back by 3 bases and J by 4 bases, with 7 bases in the junction unmatched.